This TCR beta chain was obtained from a study of blood T cells in healthy people across ages. The authors ran a second PCR of about 7 to 11 cycles using a sample-barcoded 5' primer and a J-beta primer mix. MiXCR was run by TCRdb on the 5' RACE reads, yielding one entry per CDR3 protein. The data show about 1,500,000 distinct CDR3 sequences, 42% seen once. Looked up from germline, CDR1 is DFQATT and CDR2 is SNEGSKA (reference sequence). This CDR3 is built from 11 residues. V lost 3 bases and J lost 5, with 8 bases in between. The clonotype comes from a woman in her late teens or twenties in good health. Sequencing was performed on blood. This rearrangement joins TRBV20-1 to TRBJ2-7; D assignment may be TRBD1 or TRBD2 (5 bases each). CDR3 nucleotides: TGCAGTGCTAGCGGGGCCCACGAGCAGTACTTC. Amino acids: CSASGAHEQYF.